This TCR beta chain was observed in a study of T cell responses to AZD1222 COVID-19 vaccine. This CDR3 is built from 13 residues. CDR1 LNHNV and CDR2 YYDKDF come from the germline V gene (reference sequence). Trimming cost V 1 base and J 3 bases, with 4 bases left between them. The table came from immunoSEQ multiplex PCR; TCRdb's copy has only in-frame clones and leaves some out. The sample carries 130,000 or so clones, around nine tenths recorded once. The TCR originated in an adult who received the AZD1222 COVID-19 vaccine. This chain uses TRBV15 with TRBJ1-3; D not certain. Sample: peripheral blood, taken 28 days after the second AZD1222 dose. CDR3 sequence (DNA): TGTGCCACCAGCAGAGCAGATGGAAACACCATATATTTT. It translates to CATSRADGNTIYF.